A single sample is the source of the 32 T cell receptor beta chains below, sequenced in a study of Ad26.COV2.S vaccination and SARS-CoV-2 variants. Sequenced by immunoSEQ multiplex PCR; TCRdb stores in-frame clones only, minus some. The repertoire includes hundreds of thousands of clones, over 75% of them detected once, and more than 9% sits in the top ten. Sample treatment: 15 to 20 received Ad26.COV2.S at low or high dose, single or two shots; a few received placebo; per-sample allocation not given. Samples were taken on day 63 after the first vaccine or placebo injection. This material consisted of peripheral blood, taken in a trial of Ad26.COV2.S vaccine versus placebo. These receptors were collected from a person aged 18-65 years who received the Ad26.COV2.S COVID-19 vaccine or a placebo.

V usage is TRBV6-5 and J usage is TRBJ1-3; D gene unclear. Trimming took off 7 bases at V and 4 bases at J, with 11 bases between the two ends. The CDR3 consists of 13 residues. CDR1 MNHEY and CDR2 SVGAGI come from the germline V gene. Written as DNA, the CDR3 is TGTGCCAGCACGCGGGGTCCCGGAAACACCATATATTTT. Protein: CASTRGPGNTIYF.

In nucleotides, the CDR3 is TGTGCCACCAGCAGTCTCGGACGTCCCGGGGGCAATCAGCCCCAGCATTTT. It is translated as CATSSLGRPGGNQPQHF. The chain has TRBV15 and TRBJ1-5; D uncertain. Per germline, CDR1 LNHNV and CDR2 YYDKDF (reference sequence). Trimming removed 3 bases from V and 2 bases from J, with 17 bases in between. This CDR3 is 17 amino acids long.

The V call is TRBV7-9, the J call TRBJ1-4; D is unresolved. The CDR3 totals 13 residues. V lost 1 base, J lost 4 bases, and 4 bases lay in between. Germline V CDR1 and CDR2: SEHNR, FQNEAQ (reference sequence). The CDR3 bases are TGTGCCAGCAGCTTAGGGATTAATGAAAAACTGTTTTTT. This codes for CASSLGINEKLFF. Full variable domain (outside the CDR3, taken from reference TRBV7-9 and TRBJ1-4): DTGVSQNPRHKITKRGQNVTFRCDPISEHNRLYWYRQTLGQGPEFLTYFQNEAQLEKSRLLSDRFSAERPKGSFSTLEIQRTEQGDSAMYLCASSLGINEKLFFGSGTQLSVL.

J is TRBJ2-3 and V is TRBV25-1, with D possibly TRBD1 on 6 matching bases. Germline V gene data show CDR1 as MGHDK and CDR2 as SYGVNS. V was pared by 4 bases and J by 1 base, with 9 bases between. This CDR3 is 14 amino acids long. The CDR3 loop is CASSAWTGTDTQYF. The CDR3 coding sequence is TGTGCCAGCAGTGCGTGGACAGGCACAGATACGCAGTATTTT.

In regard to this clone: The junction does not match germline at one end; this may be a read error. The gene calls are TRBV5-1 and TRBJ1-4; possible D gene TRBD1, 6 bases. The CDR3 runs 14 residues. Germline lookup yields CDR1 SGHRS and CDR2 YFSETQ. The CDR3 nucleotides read TGCGCCAGCAGCCCCGGACAGTATAATGGAAAACTGTTTTTT. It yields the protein CASSPGQYNGKLFF.

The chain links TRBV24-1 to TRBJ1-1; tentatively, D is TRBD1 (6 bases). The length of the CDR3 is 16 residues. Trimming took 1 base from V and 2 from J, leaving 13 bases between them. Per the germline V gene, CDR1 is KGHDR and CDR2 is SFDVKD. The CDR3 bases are TGTGCCACCAGTGATTTTAAGACAGGCGTTAACACTGAAGCTTTCTTT. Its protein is CATSDFKTGVNTEAFF.

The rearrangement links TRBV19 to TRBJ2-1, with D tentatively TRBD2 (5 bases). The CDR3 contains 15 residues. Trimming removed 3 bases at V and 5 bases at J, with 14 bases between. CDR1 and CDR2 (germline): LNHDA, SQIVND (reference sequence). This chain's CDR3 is CASSIMLAGHNEQFF. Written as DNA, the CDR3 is TGTGCCAGTAGTATTATGCTAGCCGGACACAATGAGCAGTTCTTC.

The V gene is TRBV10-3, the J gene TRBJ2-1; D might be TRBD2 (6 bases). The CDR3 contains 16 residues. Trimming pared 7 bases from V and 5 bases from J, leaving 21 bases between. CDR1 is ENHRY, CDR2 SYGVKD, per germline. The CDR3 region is CAINPGLPRGNNEQFF. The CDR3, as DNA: TGTGCCATCAACCCGGGACTCCCCCGGGGCAACAATGAGCAGTTCTTC.

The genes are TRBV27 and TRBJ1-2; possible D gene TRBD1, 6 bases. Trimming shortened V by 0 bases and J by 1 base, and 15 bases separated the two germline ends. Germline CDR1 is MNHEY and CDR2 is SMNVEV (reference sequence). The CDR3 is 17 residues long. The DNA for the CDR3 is TGTGCCAGCAGTTTATCGGGCGGGACATCGCTTAACTATGGCTACACCTTC. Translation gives CASSLSGGTSLNYGYTF.

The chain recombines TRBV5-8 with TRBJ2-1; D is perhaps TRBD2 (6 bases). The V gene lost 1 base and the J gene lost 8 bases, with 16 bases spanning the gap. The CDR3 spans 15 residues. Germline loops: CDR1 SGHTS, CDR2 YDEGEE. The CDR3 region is CASSLYGTWGHEQFF. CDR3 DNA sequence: TGTGCCAGCAGCTTGTACGGGACTTGGGGCCATGAGCAGTTCTTC.

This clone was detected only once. CDR3 sequence reads: CASSESDFFSGNNEQFF. The CDR3 coding sequence is TGTGCCAGCAGTGAATCCGATTTTTTTAGCGGGAACAATGAGCAGTTCTTC. The J gene is TRBJ2-1, the V gene TRBV25-1; 8 positions agree with TRBD2. The CDR3 runs 17 residues. CDR1 and CDR2 from the germline V gene are MGHDK and SYGVNS. J was trimmed by 5 bases and V by 1 base; bases with no gene match: 10.

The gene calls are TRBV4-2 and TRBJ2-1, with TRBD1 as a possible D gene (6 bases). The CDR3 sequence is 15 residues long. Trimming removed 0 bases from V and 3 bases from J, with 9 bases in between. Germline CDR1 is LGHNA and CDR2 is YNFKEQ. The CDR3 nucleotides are TGTGCCAGCAGCCAAGATAAAGGGGGCTACAATGAGCAGTTCTTC. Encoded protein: CASSQDKGGYNEQFF.

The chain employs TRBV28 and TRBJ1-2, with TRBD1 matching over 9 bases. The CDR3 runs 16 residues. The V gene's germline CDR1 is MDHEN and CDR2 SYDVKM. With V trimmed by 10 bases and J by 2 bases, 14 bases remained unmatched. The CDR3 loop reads CAIHNTRQGGNYGYTF. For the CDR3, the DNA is TGTGCCATCCACAATACTAGACAGGGGGGGAACTATGGCTACACCTTC.

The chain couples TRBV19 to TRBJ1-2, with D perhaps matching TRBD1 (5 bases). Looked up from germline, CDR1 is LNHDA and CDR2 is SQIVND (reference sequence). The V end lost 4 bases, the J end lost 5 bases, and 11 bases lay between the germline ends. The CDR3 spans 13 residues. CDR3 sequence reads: CASSSGGVYGYTF. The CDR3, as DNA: TGTGCCAGTAGTAGTGGGGGGGTGTATGGCTACACCTTC.

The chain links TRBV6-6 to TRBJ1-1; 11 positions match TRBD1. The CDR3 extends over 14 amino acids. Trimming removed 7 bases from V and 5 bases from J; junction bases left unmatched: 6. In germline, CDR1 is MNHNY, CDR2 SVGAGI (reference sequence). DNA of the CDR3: TGTGCCAGCAATGGACAGGGGGCCTTGACTGAAGCTTTCTTT. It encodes CASNGQGALTEAFF.

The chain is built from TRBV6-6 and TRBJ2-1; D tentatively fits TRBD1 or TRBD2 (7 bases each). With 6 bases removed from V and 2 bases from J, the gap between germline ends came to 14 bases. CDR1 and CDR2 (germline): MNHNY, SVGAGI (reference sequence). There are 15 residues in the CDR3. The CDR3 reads CASSEGAGAYNEQFF. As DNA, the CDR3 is TGTGCCAGCAGCGAGGGGGCGGGAGCCTACAATGAGCAGTTCTTC.

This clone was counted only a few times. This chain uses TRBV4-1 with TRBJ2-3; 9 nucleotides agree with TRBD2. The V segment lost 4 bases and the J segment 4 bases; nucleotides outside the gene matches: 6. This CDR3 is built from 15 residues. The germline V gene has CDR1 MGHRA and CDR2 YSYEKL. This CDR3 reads CASSLAGGPSDTQYF. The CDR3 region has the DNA TGCGCCAGCAGCCTTGCGGGAGGGCCCTCAGATACGCAGTATTTT.

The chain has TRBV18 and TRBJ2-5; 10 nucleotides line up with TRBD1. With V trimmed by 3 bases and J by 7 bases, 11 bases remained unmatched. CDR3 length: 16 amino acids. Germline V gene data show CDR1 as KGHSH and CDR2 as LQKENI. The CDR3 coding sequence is TGTGCCAGCTCACCGCAAGGACAGGGGGTTTTGGTGACCCAGTACTTC. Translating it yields CASSPQGQGVLVTQYF.

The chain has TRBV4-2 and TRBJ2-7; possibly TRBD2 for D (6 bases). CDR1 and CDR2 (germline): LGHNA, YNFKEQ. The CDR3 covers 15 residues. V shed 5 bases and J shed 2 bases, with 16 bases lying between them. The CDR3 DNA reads TGTGCCAGCAGCGCGGAGGGTCTCCCGGCCTACGAGCAGTACTTC. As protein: CASSAEGLPAYEQYF.

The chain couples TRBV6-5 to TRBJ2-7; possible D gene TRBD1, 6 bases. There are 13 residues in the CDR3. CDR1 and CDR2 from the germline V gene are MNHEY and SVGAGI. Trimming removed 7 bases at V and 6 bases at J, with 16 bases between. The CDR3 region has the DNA TGTGCCAGCATTCTACAGGGTTTAAGCGAGCAGTACTTC. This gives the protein CASILQGLSEQYF.

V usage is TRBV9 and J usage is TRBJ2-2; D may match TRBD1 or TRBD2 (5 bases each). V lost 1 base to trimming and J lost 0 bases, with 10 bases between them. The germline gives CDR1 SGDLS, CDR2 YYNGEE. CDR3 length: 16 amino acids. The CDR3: CASSVRDHANTGELFF. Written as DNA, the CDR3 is TGTGCCAGCAGCGTACGGGACCACGCGAACACCGGGGAGCTGTTTTTT.

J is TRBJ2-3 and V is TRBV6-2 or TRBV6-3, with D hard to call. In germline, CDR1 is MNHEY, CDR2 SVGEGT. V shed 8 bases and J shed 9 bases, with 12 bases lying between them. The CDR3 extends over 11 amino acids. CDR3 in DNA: TGTGCCAGCGGCCCCCCACCCACGCAGTATTTT. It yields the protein CASGPPPTQYF.

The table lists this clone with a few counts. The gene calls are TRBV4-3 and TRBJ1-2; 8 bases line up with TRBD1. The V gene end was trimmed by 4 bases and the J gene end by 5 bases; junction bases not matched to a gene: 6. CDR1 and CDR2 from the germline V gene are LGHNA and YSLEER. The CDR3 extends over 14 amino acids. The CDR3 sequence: CASSPGTGPYGYTF. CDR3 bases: TGCGCCAGCAGCCCCGGGACAGGCCCGTATGGCTACACCTTC.

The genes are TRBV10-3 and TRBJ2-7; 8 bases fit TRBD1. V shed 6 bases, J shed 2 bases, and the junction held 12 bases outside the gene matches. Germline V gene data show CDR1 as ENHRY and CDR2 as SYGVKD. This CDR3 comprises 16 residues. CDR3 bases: TGTGCCATCAGCAGCGGACAGGGCCTTACTACCTACGAGCAGTACTTC. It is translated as CAISSGQGLTTYEQYF.

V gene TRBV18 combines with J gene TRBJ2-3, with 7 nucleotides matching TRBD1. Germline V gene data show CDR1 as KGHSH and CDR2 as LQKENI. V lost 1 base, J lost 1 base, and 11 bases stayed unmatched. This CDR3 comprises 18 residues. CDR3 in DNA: TGTGCCAGCTCACCACGGATCGGTAAGGGGGCTGGCACAGATACGCAGTATTTT. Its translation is CASSPRIGKGAGTDTQYF.

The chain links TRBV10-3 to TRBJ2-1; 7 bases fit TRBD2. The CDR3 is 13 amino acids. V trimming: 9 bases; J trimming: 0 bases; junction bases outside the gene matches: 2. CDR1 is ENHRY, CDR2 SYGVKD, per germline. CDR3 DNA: TGTGCCATAGCGGGAAGCTCCTACAATGAGCAGTTCTTC. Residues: CAIAGSSYNEQFF.

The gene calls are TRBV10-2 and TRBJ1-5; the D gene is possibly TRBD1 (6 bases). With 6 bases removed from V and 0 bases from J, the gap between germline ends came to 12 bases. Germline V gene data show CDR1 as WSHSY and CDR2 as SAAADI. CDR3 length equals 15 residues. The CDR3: CASRPDRLSNQPQHF. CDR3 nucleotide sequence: TGCGCCAGCAGACCGGACAGACTTAGCAATCAGCCCCAGCATTTT.

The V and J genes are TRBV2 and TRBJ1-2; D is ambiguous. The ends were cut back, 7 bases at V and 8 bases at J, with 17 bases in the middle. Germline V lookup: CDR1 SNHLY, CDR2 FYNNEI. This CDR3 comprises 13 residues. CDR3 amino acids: CASNIGPFTGYTF. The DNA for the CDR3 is TGTGCCAGCAACATCGGTCCCTTCACGGGCTACACCTTC.

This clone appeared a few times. The DNA for the CDR3 is TGTGCCTGTCAGGGGATATCGTCCTACGAGCAGTACTTC. It yields the protein CACQGISSYEQYF. V usage is TRBV30 and J usage is TRBJ2-7; D perhaps matches TRBD1 (6 bases). The germline gives CDR1 GTSNPN, CDR2 SVGIG (reference sequence). This CDR3 has 13 amino acids. Trimming took off 6 bases at V and 1 base at J, with 13 bases between the two ends. Combining the CDR3 with reference TRBV30 and TRBJ2-7 gives the whole variable domain SQTIHQWPATLVQPVGSPLSLECTVEGTSNPNLYWYRQAAGRGLQLLFYSVGIGQISSEVPQNLSASRPQDRQFILSSKKLLLSDSGFYLCACQGISSYEQYFGPGTRLTVT.

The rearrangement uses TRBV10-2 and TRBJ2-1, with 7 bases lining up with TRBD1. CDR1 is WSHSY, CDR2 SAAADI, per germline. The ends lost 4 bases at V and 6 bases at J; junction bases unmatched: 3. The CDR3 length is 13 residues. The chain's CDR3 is CASSVTGANEQFF. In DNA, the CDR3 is TGCGCCAGCAGTGTAACAGGGGCCAATGAGCAGTTCTTC.

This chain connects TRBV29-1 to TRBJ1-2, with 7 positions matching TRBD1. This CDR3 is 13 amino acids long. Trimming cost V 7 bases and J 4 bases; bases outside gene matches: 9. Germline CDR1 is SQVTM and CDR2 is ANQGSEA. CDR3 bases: TGCAGCGCCAGATCAGGGGGTATCTATGGCTACACCTTC. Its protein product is CSARSGGIYGYTF.

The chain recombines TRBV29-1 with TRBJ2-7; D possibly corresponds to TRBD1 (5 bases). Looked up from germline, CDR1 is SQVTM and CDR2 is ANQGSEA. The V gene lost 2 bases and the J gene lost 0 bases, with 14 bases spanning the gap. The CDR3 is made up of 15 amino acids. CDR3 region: CSVERPGFSSYEQYF. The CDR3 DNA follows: TGCAGCGTTGAAAGGCCAGGGTTCAGCTCCTACGAGCAGTACTTC.